The rows below give T cell receptor beta chains drawn from one sample of a study of Ad26.COV2.S vaccination and SARS-CoV-2 variants. The protocol was immunoSEQ multiplex PCR, while the TCRdb copy is restricted to in-frame clones and leaves out a portion. The sample has some 640,000 clones, roughly 90% seen once. The source was peripheral blood, collected in a trial of Ad26.COV2.S vaccine versus placebo. The receptors come from a person between 18 and 59 years old who received the Ad26.COV2.S COVID-19 vaccine or a placebo. Each CDR3 is given with its conserved first and last residue. The order of the fields is clone size, D gene, J gene, V gene, CDR3 DNA, CDR3 protein. D genes are given only for firm matches. Rows may omit the clone size; those that give it use once, few, many or a size class.

- - TRBJ2-2 TRBV7-2 TGTGCCAGCAGCTTATCAGGGGCGGGTGTCACCGGGGAGCTGTTTTTT CASSLSGAGVTGELFF
- - TRBJ1-4 TRBV3-1/TRBV3-2 TGTGCCAGCAGCCATGGACAGTTTAATGAAAAACTGTTTTTT CASSHGQFNEKLFF
- - TRBJ1-2 TRBV15 TGTGCCACCAGCAGCGGCCCGGAAGGTGGCTACACCTTC CATSSGPEGGYTF
- - TRBJ1-2 TRBV7-2 TGTGCCAGCAGCTTAGGGGGGGGGCATGGCGGCTACACCTTC CASSLGGGHGGYTF
- - TRBJ1-6 TRBV14 TGTGCCAGCAGCCAAGCAGAGCGTCTCCACTTT CASSQAERLHF
- TRBD2 TRBJ2-7 TRBV13 TGTGCCAGCAGCCGTCGGGGGGGCCAAGCCTACGAGCAGTACTTC CASSRRGGQAYEQYF
- - TRBJ2-1 TRBV6-8 TGTGCCAGCAGTTATTGGCTCAACAATGAGCAGTTCTTC CASSYWLNNEQFF
- - TRBJ1-3 TRBV6-1 TGTGCCAGCAGTGAAAACGTGGTGGATCGGGGAAACACCATATATTTT CASSENVVDRGNTIYF
- - TRBJ2-5 TRBV5-4 TGTGCCAGCAGCCCGGACTGGAAAGAGACCCAGTACTTC CASSPDWKETQYF
- - TRBJ1-6 TRBV10-3 TGTGCCATCAGTTCGACCCAGGGGCCCGATTCACCCCTCCACTTT CAISSTQGPDSPLHF
- - TRBJ2-5 TRBV7-6 TGTGCCAGCAGCTTAGAACTAGAAGGGGAGACCCAGTACTTC CASSLELEGETQYF
once TRBD1 TRBJ1-5 TRBV19 TGTGCCAGCCGGACAGGGGATCAGCCCCAGCATTTT CASRTGDQPQHF
- - TRBJ1-2 TRBV4-2 TGTGCCAGCAGCCAAGAGGGCAGCCGATACACCTTC CASSQEGSRYTF
- - TRBJ2-1 TRBV14 TGTGCCAGCAGCCAAGGCTTGGGGGACAATGAGCAGTTCTTC CASSQGLGDNEQFF
- - TRBJ2-1 TRBV3-1/TRBV3-2 TGTGCCAGCAGCCCCCAGGGGGGTGAGCAGTTCTTC CASSPQGGEQFF
- - TRBJ2-3 TRBV9 TGTGCCAGCAGCGTAGGGCCAGGGCTACGCACAGATACGCAGTATTTT CASSVGPGLRTDTQYF
- - TRBJ1-5 TRBV27 TGTGCCAGCAGAGGACAGTTGGATCAGCCCCAGCATTTT CASRGQLDQPQHF
- TRBD1 TRBJ2-5 TRBV7-2 TGTGCCAGCAGCCCCGGACAGGATGAGACCCAGTACTTC CASSPGQDETQYF
- TRBD1 TRBJ2-5 TRBV30 TGTGCCTGGGGGGACGACAGGGGCTACCTATGGACCCAGTACTTC CAWGDDRGYLWTQYF
- TRBD2 TRBJ2-1 TRBV25-1 TGTGCCAGCTCCCGGGGGACTAGCGGGGCCTACAATGAGCAGTTCTTC CASSRGTSGAYNEQFF
- - TRBJ1-4 TRBV18 TGTGCCAGCTCACCCCCGGCAGGGCCCACTGGAAAACTGTTTTTT CASSPPAGPTGKLFF
- TRBD2 TRBJ2-1 TRBV29-1 TGCAGCGTTGTCCTAGCGGGAGGTCCCTACAATGAGCAGTTCTTC CSVVLAGGPYNEQFF
few - TRBJ1-1 TRBV7-2 TGTGCCAGCAGCTTCTACGGGGATGGCACTGAAGCTTTCTTT CASSFYGDGTEAFF
few TRBD2 TRBJ2-5 TRBV4-3 TGCGCCAGCAGCCAATGGACTAGCGGGGGGTTCCAAGAGACCCAGTACTTC CASSQWTSGGFQETQYF
few - TRBJ2-3 TRBV21-1 TGTGCCAGCAGCTATACCTTAGCGGGAGTCGGTGATACGCAGTATTTT CASSYTLAGVGDTQYF
- - TRBJ1-2 TRBV14 TGTGCCAGCAGCCAAGCCCAAACCACCGGGGGTGGCTACACCTTC CASSQAQTTGGGYTF
- - TRBJ2-5 TRBV15 TGTGCCACCAGCAGAACCGGGACTGGGGAGACCCAGTACTTC CATSRTGTGETQYF
- - TRBJ1-5 TRBV1 TGCACCAGCAACAGGGGACTGGCTCCGTTTCAACCCCAGCATTTT CTSNRGLAPFQPQHF
- - TRBJ1-1 TRBV6-4 TGTGCCAGCAGTGTCAGGGGCGGATCTGAAGCTTTCTTT CASSVRGGSEAFF
- - TRBJ1-4 TRBV2 TGTGCCAGCAGGAAACAAGTCTCAACTAATGAAAAACTGTTTTTT CASRKQVSTNEKLFF
- - TRBJ1-1 TRBV18 TGTGCCAGCTCACCCGGAAGCGGTCCCGAAGCTTTCTTT CASSPGSGPEAFF
once TRBD1 TRBJ1-2 TRBV5-5 TGTGCCAGCAGCTTGACCCGGGACAGCTATGGCTACACCTTC CASSLTRDSYGYTF
- - TRBJ1-4 TRBV19 TGTGCCAGTAGCGGACAAAAAGGAACTAATGAAAAACTGTTTTTT CASSGQKGTNEKLFF
- - TRBJ2-7 TRBV19 TGTGCCAGTAGTACGACAGGTTCGGGAGGCGAGCAGTACTTC CASSTTGSGGEQYF
- TRBD1 TRBJ1-4 TRBV7-2 TGTGCCAGCAGCCTTGGGACAGGGGAATTAAAACTGTTTTTT CASSLGTGELKLFF
- TRBD1 TRBJ1-1 TRBV6-2/TRBV6-3 TGTGCCAGCAGTTACCAGGGGGCGAACACTGAAGCTTTCTTT CASSYQGANTEAFF
- TRBD2 TRBJ2-1 TRBV7-2 TGTGCCAGCAGCTCCACTAGCGGGAGGGCGGGTGAGCAGTTCTTC CASSSTSGRAGEQFF
- TRBD1 TRBJ1-2 TRBV6-5 TGTGCCAGCAGGGGACAGTACTATGGCTACACCTTC CASRGQYYGYTF
once - TRBJ1-1 TRBV18 TGTGCCAGCTCACCCCGGGGAGACACTGAAGCTTTCTTT CASSPRGDTEAFF
- - TRBJ2-3 TRBV10-3 TGTGCCATCAGTCCGGGACGAGAAACAGATACGCAGTATTTT CAISPGRETDTQYF